The rows below give T cell receptor beta chains drawn from one sample of a study of T cell repertoires in cytomegalovirus infection. TCRdb re-called the reads with MiXCR, one entry per CDR3 protein. In the table there are 750,000 to 900,000 distinct CDR3 sequences, 25% to 30% of which are singletons. The antigens these receptors bind are not known. Sequencing was performed on cultured CD8+ T cells from PBMCs, taken from culture after CMV antigen stimulation. The source of these receptors is a human donor in good health (CMV status not recorded). Some clones in this sample may be carry-over from other donors' samples. Each CDR3 is given with its conserved first and last residue. The D gene is left open where the match is weak. Clone size appears in some rows only: once, few, many, or a class for an expanded clone.

cdr3_length: 14
v_call: TRBV6-1
j_call: TRBJ1-5
clone_size: .
d_call: .
cdr3_nt: TGTGCCAGCAGTGATGCCTACCGGGACCAGCCCCAGCATTTT
cdr3_aa: CASSDAYRDQPQHF

cdr3_length: 17
v_call: TRBV4-1
j_call: TRBJ2-3
clone_size: few
d_call: .
cdr3_nt: TGCGCCAGCAGCCCCTCAGGCGGGCTTACTAGCACAGATACGCAGTATTTT
cdr3_aa: CASSPSGGLTSTDTQYF

cdr3_length: 17
v_call: TRBV19
j_call: TRBJ1-6
clone_size: .
d_call: .
cdr3_nt: TGTGCCAGTAGTAAAGATGCCTTAAGCTCCTATAATTCACCCCTCCACTTT
cdr3_aa: CASSKDALSSYNSPLHF

cdr3_length: 11
v_call: TRBV7-2
j_call: TRBJ2-2
clone_size: many
d_call: .
cdr3_nt: TGTGCGGGCTCAAACACCGGGGAGCTGTTTTTT
cdr3_aa: CAGSNTGELFF

cdr3_length: 14
v_call: TRBV6-1
j_call: TRBJ2-1
clone_size: few
d_call: .
cdr3_nt: TGTGCCAGCGATGTAGGAGGGTTCTACAATGAGCAGTTCTTC
cdr3_aa: CASDVGGFYNEQFF

cdr3_length: 14
v_call: TRBV7-8
j_call: TRBJ1-1
clone_size: .
d_call: TRBD1
cdr3_nt: TGTGCCAGCAGCCTAGCCCCGGCCAGGGGGTTGTCTTTCTTT
cdr3_aa: CASSLAPARGLSFF

cdr3_length: 15
v_call: TRBV6-8
j_call: TRBJ2-1
clone_size: .
d_call: TRBD2
cdr3_nt: TGTGCCAGCAGTACCGATAGCGGGGTCTACAATGAGCAGTTCTTC
cdr3_aa: CASSTDSGVYNEQFF

cdr3_length: 18
v_call: TRBV5-1
j_call: TRBJ2-3
clone_size: .
d_call: .
cdr3_nt: TGCGCCAGCAGCCCTACCGGGACGCCCGAGGTCTTGACAGATACGCAGTATTTT
cdr3_aa: CASSPTGTPEVLTDTQYF

cdr3_length: 13
v_call: TRBV7-9
j_call: TRBJ1-1
clone_size: few
d_call: .
cdr3_nt: TGTGCCAGCAGCCCTAGACGGGCTACTGAAGCTTTCTTT
cdr3_aa: CASSPRRATEAFF

cdr3_length: 13
v_call: TRBV12-3/TRBV12-4
j_call: TRBJ1-3
clone_size: many
d_call: .
cdr3_nt: TGTGCCATCCCGGGCCACAGTGGAGACACCATATATTTT
cdr3_aa: CAIPGHSGDTIYF

cdr3_length: 14
v_call: TRBV5-5
j_call: TRBJ2-7
clone_size: .
d_call: .
cdr3_nt: TGTGCCAGCAGCTTGTCTAGCATTTCCTACGAGCAGTACTTC
cdr3_aa: CASSLSSISYEQYF

cdr3_length: 14
v_call: TRBV6-2/TRBV6-3
j_call: TRBJ2-3
clone_size: .
d_call: .
cdr3_nt: TGTGCCAGCAGTATCGCGACCGGAAGGGATACGCAGTATTTT
cdr3_aa: CASSIATGRDTQYF

cdr3_length: 14
v_call: TRBV24-1
j_call: TRBJ1-2
clone_size: .
d_call: .
cdr3_nt: TGTGCCACCAGTGATGCCGGGACACACTATGGCTACACCTTC
cdr3_aa: CATSDAGTHYGYTF

cdr3_length: 15
v_call: TRBV2
j_call: TRBJ1-5
clone_size: once
d_call: TRBD1
cdr3_nt: TGTGCCAGCAGACGCGACAGGGGCTCTAATCAGCCCCAGCATTTT
cdr3_aa: CASRRDRGSNQPQHF

cdr3_length: 17
v_call: TRBV4-2
j_call: TRBJ2-3
clone_size: .
d_call: .
cdr3_nt: TGTGCCAGCAGCCAAGATTACTGGGGGGCCGGCACAGATACGCAGTATTTT
cdr3_aa: CASSQDYWGAGTDTQYF

cdr3_length: 13
v_call: TRBV27
j_call: TRBJ2-5
clone_size: once
d_call: .
cdr3_nt: TGTGCCAGCGGTTACGGGCTCCAAGAGACCCAGTACTTC
cdr3_aa: CASGYGLQETQYF

cdr3_length: 13
v_call: TRBV20-1
j_call: TRBJ1-3
clone_size: .
d_call: .
cdr3_nt: TGCAGTGCTAGAGTCCGGGAACGAAACACCATATATTTT
cdr3_aa: CSARVRERNTIYF

cdr3_length: 13
v_call: TRBV5-4
j_call: TRBJ2-1
clone_size: .
d_call: .
cdr3_nt: TGTGCCAGCACCGGGGTAGCGCATAATGAGCAGTTCTTC
cdr3_aa: CASTGVAHNEQFF

cdr3_length: 15
v_call: TRBV20-1
j_call: TRBJ2-1
clone_size: .
d_call: TRBD2
cdr3_nt: TGCAGTGCTAGAGGGAGCGGGGGGGTGGACAATGAGCAGTTCTTC
cdr3_aa: CSARGSGGVDNEQFF

cdr3_length: 15
v_call: TRBV27
j_call: TRBJ2-7
clone_size: few
d_call: TRBD1
cdr3_nt: TGTGCCAGCAATCCCGGGACAGGGGTACCCTACGAGCAGTACTTC
cdr3_aa: CASNPGTGVPYEQYF

cdr3_length: 15
v_call: TRBV27
j_call: TRBJ2-3
clone_size: .
d_call: .
cdr3_nt: TGTGCCAGCAAAAGGGGGTGGTCCAGCACAGATACGCAGTATTTT
cdr3_aa: CASKRGWSSTDTQYF

cdr3_length: 19
v_call: TRBV27
j_call: TRBJ2-3
clone_size: few
d_call: TRBD1
cdr3_nt: TGTGCCAGCAGTTTTAGGTTTTTACAGGGGGCGCATTCGCCAGATACGCAGTATTTT
cdr3_aa: CASSFRFLQGAHSPDTQYF

cdr3_length: 13
v_call: TRBV7-2
j_call: TRBJ1-2
clone_size: many
d_call: .
cdr3_nt: TGTGCCAGCAGCTTAGAGATAGGGCCTGGCTACACCTTC
cdr3_aa: CASSLEIGPGYTF